This T cell receptor beta chain was captured in a study of cytomegalovirus exposure and HLA in healthy donors. Researchers ran the PCR with 60 Vbeta and 13 Jbeta primers. Here immunoSEQ multiplex PCR was the method, and the copy in TCRdb shows in-frame clones only, minus some. The table has 180,000 or so clones, roughly 82% seen once; the top ten hold 1.5%. This clone appeared a single time. Looked up from germline, CDR1 is LGHNA and CDR2 is YNFKEQ. V lost 2 bases to trimming and J lost 3 bases; unmatched junction nucleotides: 16. This CDR3 has 18 residues. V usage is TRBV4-2 and J usage is TRBJ2-7; 7 bases map to TRBD2. The TCR comes from a man aged 40-50 years in good health and CMV-seronegative. Sequencing used PBMCs. This chain's CDR3 is CASSQSPWDYQRHYEQYF. The CDR3 coding sequence is TGTGCCAGCAGCCAATCCCCCTGGGACTACCAACGACACTACGAGCAGTACTTC.